Listed here is a single T cell receptor beta chain. Antigen specificity is unknown. The junction and the germline gene differ at one end; a read error may be behind it. This sample's RNA came from whole unsorted tissue. The normal lung tissue was taken more than 3 cm from the tumor edge. Newly diagnosed lung cancer patients had thoracic surgery in China, August–November 2014, without prior chemotherapy. The library came from three nested PCR rounds adapted from ARM-PCR protocols. TCRdb re-derived calls from the multiplex PCR reads in MiXCR, one entry per CDR3 protein. The table lists 85,000 to 130,000 distinct CDR3 sequences, about 62% of them singletons. The sample comes from a study of tumor and adjacent non-tumor tissue in lung cancer. Across the whole study: Aged about 30 to 76 years, patients included fewer than 11 men and 5 women with stage I to III disease. Notes on the study in general: Normal lung showed higher cumulative top 100 clone frequency than tumor. Tumor tissue had significantly higher TCR diversity than normal lung.

The sequencing sample was made of distant non-tumor lung tissue. The TCR originated in a man aged 25-40 years with non-small cell lung cancer.

Written as DNA, the CDR3 is TGTGCCAGTAGTTTACAGGGATGGTACAAGCAGTACTTC. This codes for CASSLQGWYKQYF. The chain recombines TRBV12-3 or TRBV12-4 with TRBJ2-7; a weak D match, TRBD1 (6 bases). The CDR3 is 13 amino acids.